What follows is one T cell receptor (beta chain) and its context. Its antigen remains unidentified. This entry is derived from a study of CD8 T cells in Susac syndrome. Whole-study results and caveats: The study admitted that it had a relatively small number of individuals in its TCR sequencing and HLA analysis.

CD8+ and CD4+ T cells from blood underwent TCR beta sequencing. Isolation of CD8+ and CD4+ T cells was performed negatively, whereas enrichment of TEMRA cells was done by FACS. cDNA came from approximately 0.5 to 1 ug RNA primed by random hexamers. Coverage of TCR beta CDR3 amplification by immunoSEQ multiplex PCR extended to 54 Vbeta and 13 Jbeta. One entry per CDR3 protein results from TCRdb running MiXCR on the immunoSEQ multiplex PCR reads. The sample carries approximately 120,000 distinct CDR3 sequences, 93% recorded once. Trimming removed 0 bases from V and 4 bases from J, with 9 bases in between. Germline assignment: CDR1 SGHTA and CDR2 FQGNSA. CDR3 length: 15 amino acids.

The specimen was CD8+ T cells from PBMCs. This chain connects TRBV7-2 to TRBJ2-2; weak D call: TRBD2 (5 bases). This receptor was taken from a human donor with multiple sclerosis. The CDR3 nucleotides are TGTGCCAGCAGCTTAGCGGGAGCGCTCACCGGGGAGCTGTTTTTT. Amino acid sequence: CASSLAGALTGELFF.